Described below is a single T cell receptor (beta chain) sequence and its context. The antigen is undetermined. Profiling relied on immunoSEQ multiplex PCR, and the TCRdb table lists in-frame clones only, not all of them. The sample holds about 49,000 clones, 79% seen once. The time point denotes: pretreatment peripheral blood. Patients had locally advanced or metastatic urothelial carcinoma. This sample is drawn from a study of PD-L1 blockade in urothelial cancer. Whole-study findings and limits: Those with durable benefit had larger increases in tumor-associated blood clones at 3 weeks.

CDR1 is GTSNPN and CDR2 is SVGIG in the germline V gene (reference sequence). The CDR3 consists of 11 residues. V lost 1 base and J lost 7, with 7 bases in between. This TCR derives from a man in his 70s with urothelial cancer. This chain links TRBV30 with TRBJ1-1; D is uncertain. The sample consisted of PBMCs, taken around atezolizumab (anti-PD-L1) treatment. The CDR3 sequence: CAWSERSEAFF. The CDR3 region has the DNA TGTGCCTGGAGTGAACGGAGTGAAGCTTTCTTT.